The 29 T cell receptor beta chains below come from one sample, sequenced in a study of T cell clonality in common variable immunodeficiency. Findings and caveats of the study: In common variable immunodeficiency, TCR beta chains reportedly carried fewer deletions and N-nucleotide insertions.

What these receptors recognize is not known. Libraries were prepared by immunoSEQ multiplex PCR; TCRdb keeps only in-frame clonotypes and omits some of them. The sample yields 30,000 to 40,000 clones, without any singletons. Sequenced input: peripheral blood mononuclear cells. The receptors come from a human donor with common variable immunodeficiency.

In this sample, this clone turned up many times. CDR3 DNA (partial): TGTGCCAGCAGCTCAGAAATGACAGACCTAGCGGGAGTGGGTCAAGAGACC. Translating gives CASSSEMTDLAGVGQET. The entire CDR3 protein reads CASSSEMTDLAGVGQETQYF. The genes are TRBV7-1 and TRBJ2-5, with TRBD2 matching over 10 bases. With the read ending 3 residues before the CDR3 end, the germline J gene is used to fill in that end. TRBV7-1 carries the ORF label, with uncertain function. The trim removed 1 base at V and 2 bases at J, leaving 16 bases unmatched. The CDR3 loop spans 20 amino acids.

This clone has ten or more counts. The CDR3 end falls 3 residues outside the read, so it is completed with the germline J gene. The V and J genes are TRBV27 and TRBJ2-5, with D unclear. Germline V CDR1 and CDR2: MNHEY, SMNVEV (reference sequence). The germline V and J ends were trimmed by 3 bases and 5 bases, with 4 bases remaining between them. The CDR3 covers 11 residues. The CDR3 sequence: CASSFRETQYF. The CDR3 DNA, read in part, is TGTGCCAGCAGTTTTCGGGAGACC.

To note about this clone: Coverage ceases 3 residues before the CDR3 finishes, and the germline J gene fills in the end. This chain links TRBV11-3 with TRBJ2-2; D call uncertain. Trimming cost V 3 bases and J 6 bases, with 8 bases left between them. Looked up from germline, CDR1 is SGHNT and CDR2 is YENEEA. The CDR3 covers 13 residues. The CDR3 loop reads CASSFSASGELFF. The CDR3 DNA, read in part, is TGTGCCAGCAGCTTTTCTGCGTCCGGGGAG.

For this clone: The sequenced fragment ends 3 residues before the CDR3 boundary, so the rest is inferred from the germline J gene. The chain employs TRBV19 and TRBJ1-3; 8 bases agree with TRBD1. The germline V gene has CDR1 LNHDA and CDR2 SQIVND (reference sequence). The V and J ends lost 3 bases and 0 bases, in that order; junction bases with no gene match: 13. The CDR3 totals 19 residues. CDR3 loop: CASSIIGTGYASSGNTIYF. The part of the CDR3 DNA that was read is TGTGCCAGTAGTATCATCGGGACAGGCTATGCTAGCTCTGGAAACACC.

This clone was seen repeatedly, ten times or more. The CDR3 goes on 3 residues after the read ends, and that part is filled in from the germline J gene. The V and J genes are TRBV5-1 and TRBJ1-1; TRBD1 is a possible D gene (5 bases). The length of the CDR3 is 14 residues. CDR1 and CDR2 from the germline V gene are SGHRS and YFSETQ. The V and J ends lost 4 bases and 1 base respectively, with 11 bases between them. Partial CDR3 DNA: TGCGCCAGCAGCCCTCAGGGTAGGAACACTGAA. This codes for CASSPQGRNTE. The full-length CDR3 reads as CASSPQGRNTEAFF.

This clone was recorded at least ten times. The read stops 3 residues short of the end of the CDR3; the missing end is completed from the germline J gene. The chain is built from TRBV10-3 and TRBJ2-7; 11 bases agree with TRBD1. The CDR3 is 13 amino acids. Trimming removed 11 bases from V and 5 bases from J; junction bases left unmatched: 8. Germline V gene data show CDR1 as ENHRY and CDR2 as SYGVKD. This CDR3 is CAVGQGAKNEQYF. The sequenced CDR3 bases are TGTGCCGTAGGACAGGGGGCAAAGAACGAG.

For this clone: The CDR3 end is not reached by the read, which stops 3 residues before it; the germline J gene fills it in. The rearrangement joins TRBV20-1 to TRBJ2-7; D perhaps matches TRBD1 (6 bases). Germline V gene lookup returns CDR1 DFQATT and CDR2 SNEGSKA (reference sequence). The CDR3 has 15 amino acids. Between the trimmed V and J ends, which lost 3 bases and 5 bases, there was a span of 20 bases. Partial CDR3 DNA: TGCAGTGCTAGGGGTTTTGGGGCAGGGGTGGACGAG. Amino acid sequence: CSARGFGAGVDE. The entire CDR3 reads CSARGFGAGVDEQYF.

This clone was counted ten times or more. The read comes to an end 3 residues before the CDR3 does, leaving the germline J gene to fill in the end. J is TRBJ1-2 and V is TRBV11-3, with D perhaps matching TRBD1 (6 bases). Looked up from germline, CDR1 is SGHNT and CDR2 is YENEEA. Trimming left V 1 base short and J 4 bases short, with 7 bases between. The CDR3 sequence is 13 residues long. CDR3 protein: CASSLGRGYGYTF. The part of the CDR3 DNA that was read is TGTGCCAGCAGCTTAGGCAGGGGCTATGGC.

About this clone itself: Coverage ceases 3 residues before the CDR3 finishes, and the germline J gene fills in the end. V usage is TRBV7-3 and J usage is TRBJ2-1; 11 nucleotides match TRBD2. Germline CDR1 SGHTA, CDR2 FQGTGA. The CDR3 has 15 amino acids. The trim removed 5 bases at V and 6 bases at J, leaving 6 bases unmatched. The CDR3 DNA, read in part, is TGTGCCAGCAGCCTCTCTAGCGGGAGGACCAATGAG. Translation gives CASSLSSGRTNE. From start to end, the CDR3 is CASSLSSGRTNEQFF.

This clone was seen many times. CDR3 in amino acids: CASSPTDDRGLRYTF. CDR3 bases read: TGTGCCAGCAGTCCTACCGACGACAGGGGTCTACGC. The chain carries TRBV6-2 or TRBV6-3 and TRBJ1-2, with 8 nucleotides matching TRBD1. The read terminates 3 residues before the CDR3 end, so the remaining end is supplied by the germline J gene. CDR1 and CDR2 (germline): MNHEY, SVGEGT. There are 15 residues in the CDR3.

This clone was observed a handful of times. The observed sequence ends 3 residues before the CDR3 terminus, with the missing tail filled in from the germline J gene. V usage is TRBV7-9 and J usage is TRBJ2-5, with D perhaps matching TRBD1 (6 bases). The V and J ends lost 5 bases and 5 bases respectively, with 18 bases between them. The germline V gene has CDR1 SEHNR and CDR2 FQNEAQ (reference sequence). The CDR3 is made up of 15 amino acids. The covered CDR3 bases are TGTGCCAGCAGCCCCCGACAGGTTCCCGGGGAGACC. Residues: CASSPRQVPGET. The whole CDR3 protein reads CASSPRQVPGETQYF.

Judged by abundance, this clone is medium-sized. Read data end 3 residues before the CDR3 end; the end is taken from the germline J gene. The chain is built from TRBV14 and TRBJ1-2, with a weak D call TRBD1 (5 bases). CDR3 size: 15 residues. From germline, CDR1 is SGHDN and CDR2 FVKESK. Trimming took 0 bases from V and 7 from J, leaving 15 bases between them. The DNA read from the CDR3 is TGTGCCAGCAGCCAAGAGATAGGGAGGGGAGGTGGC. Translated, it gives CASSQEIGRGGG. The full-length CDR3 reads as CASSQEIGRGGGYTF.

This clone occurred a few times. The read ends 3 residues shy of where the CDR3 ends; the end is completed using the germline J gene. Other DNA sequences within the sample encode an identical CDR3. The chain carries TRBV7-9 and TRBJ1-5; D call uncertain. There are 13 residues in the CDR3. The ends were cut back, 5 bases at V and 7 bases at J, with 12 bases in the middle. Germline V lookup: CDR1 SEHNR, CDR2 FQNEAQ (reference sequence). The CDR3 bases that were read are TGTGCCAGCAGCGAAGAGGGTACGCAGCCC. Translated, it gives CASSEEGTQP. The complete CDR3 reads CASSEEGTQPQHF.

This clone was detected only a few times. The sequenced fragment ends 3 residues before the CDR3 boundary, so the rest is inferred from the germline J gene. The chain combines TRBV11-2 with TRBJ2-7; 10 nucleotides match TRBD2. This CDR3 has 14 residues. V shed 5 bases and J 4 bases; nucleotides not matched to a gene: 5. Germline V gene sequence: CDR1 SGHAT, CDR2 FQNNGV. The CDR3 region is CASSRTSGSYEQYF. The covered CDR3 bases are TGTGCCAGCAGCAGGACTAGCGGAAGTTACGAG. Complete variable domain (other parts from reference TRBV11-2 and TRBJ2-7): EAGVAQSPRYKIIEKRQSVAFWCNPISGHATLYWYQQILGQGPKLLIQFQNNGVVDDSQLPKDRFSAERLKGVDSTLKIQPAKLEDSAVYLCASSRTSGSYEQYFGPGTRLTVT.

This clone was counted between two and nine times. The sequenced fragment ends 3 residues before the CDR3 boundary, so the rest is inferred from the germline J gene. The V call is TRBV18, the J call TRBJ2-5; TRBD1 might be the D (5 bases). The CDR3 runs 13 residues. Trimming removed 4 bases from V and 1 base from J, with 7 bases in between. Germline assignment: CDR1 KGHSH and CDR2 LQKENI. The CDR3: CASSQGSQETQYF. The sequenced part of the CDR3 DNA is TGTGCCAGCTCACAGGGGTCCCAAGAGACC.

This clone was recorded at least ten times. The DNA ends 3 residues before the CDR3 does, and the rest of the CDR3 is filled in from the germline J gene. The gene calls are TRBV18 and TRBJ1-2; 8 positions match TRBD1. Germline CDR1 is KGHSH and CDR2 is LQKENI. CDR3 size: 16 residues. With V trimmed by 3 bases and J by 7 bases, 13 bases remained unmatched. The CDR3 protein is CASSPDRDRLSVGYTF. CDR3 bases read: TGTGCCAGCTCACCCGACAGGGACAGGCTTTCGGTTGGC.

This clone was picked up many times. The CDR3 end falls 3 residues outside the read, so it is completed with the germline J gene. J is TRBJ2-3 and V is TRBV7-6; TRBD2 agrees at 11 bases. The V gene's germline CDR1 is SGHVS and CDR2 FNYEAQ. Unmatched junction bases numbered 2, after V lost 0 bases and J lost 6 bases. The CDR3 loop spans 15 amino acids. CDR3 bases read: TGTGCCAGCAGCTTAGCACTAGCGGGAGTGGATACG. Translating it yields CASSLALAGVDT. The complete CDR3 reads CASSLALAGVDTQYF.

At least ten counts were recorded for this clone. The CDR3 extends 3 residues past the end of the read, so its final part is completed from the germline J gene. V and J are TRBV27 and TRBJ1-2; 9 bases map to TRBD1. The germline V gene encodes CDR1 MNHEY and CDR2 SMNVEV (reference sequence). This CDR3 contains 17 residues. The CDR3: CASSYLLNAWTGVGYTF. The CDR3 DNA, read in part, is TGTGCCAGCAGTTATCTTCTTAACGCCTGGACAGGGGTGGGC.

This clone showed up many times. The read finishes 3 residues shy of the CDR3 end, and the germline J gene is used to complete it. V is TRBV7-3 and J is TRBJ2-5; possible D gene TRBD2, 6 bases. CDR1 SGHTA and CDR2 FQGTGA come from the germline V gene. V was pared by 5 bases and J by 4 bases, with 17 bases between. CDR3 length equals 15 residues. The DNA read from the CDR3 is TGTGCCAGCAGCCAGTCCCTAGCGAGACCAGAGACC. Translation gives CASSQSLARPET. The whole CDR3 is CASSQSLARPETQYF.

This clone came up many times. Read coverage stops 3 residues before the CDR3 terminus; the germline J gene supplies the remainder. The chain employs TRBV12-3 or TRBV12-4 and TRBJ1-6; TRBD1 is a possible D gene (5 bases). This CDR3 comprises 14 residues. Trimming took off 5 bases at V and 10 bases at J, with 15 bases between the two ends. The CDR3: CASSVSGVRSPLHF. The sequenced CDR3 bases are TGTGCCAGCAGTGTTTCGGGGGTGCGATCACCC.

This clone was detected ten times or more. Read sequence stops 3 residues before the CDR3 end, and the germline J gene provides the missing end. V gene TRBV18 combines with J gene TRBJ2-1, with TRBD2 matching over 10 bases. Germline-derived CDR1 and CDR2 are KGHSH and LQKENI. This CDR3 has 16 amino acids. Trimming removed 2 bases from V and 2 bases from J; junction bases left unmatched: 3. The CDR3 bases that were read are TGTGCCAGCTCACCAGGGCTAGCGGGAGCCTACAATGAG. It encodes CASSPGLAGAYNE. The CDR3 reads in full as CASSPGLAGAYNEQFF. The full variable domain, its missing parts supplied by reference TRBV18 and TRBJ2-1, is NAGVMQNPRHLVRRRGQEARLRCSPMKGHSHVYWYRQLPEEGLKFMVYLQKENIIDESGMPKERFSAEFPKEGPSILRIQQVVRGDSAAYFCASSPGLAGAYNEQFFGPGTRLTVL.

A word on this clone: The CDR3 end falls 3 residues outside the read, so it is completed with the germline J gene. V gene TRBV7-9 combines with J gene TRBJ2-7; TRBD1 matches 8 bases. The CDR3 consists of 15 residues. CDR1 is SEHNR and CDR2 is FQNEAQ in the germline V gene (reference sequence). V gave up 11 bases and J gave up 3 bases; unmatched junction bases: 15. The CDR3 bases that were read are TGTGCCGGGGGGCCCCGAGACAGGGGTTACTACGAG. It is translated as CAGGPRDRGYYE. The CDR3, in full, reads CAGGPRDRGYYEQYF.

This clone was found a few times. The read ends 3 residues before the CDR3 terminus; that terminus is restored from the germline J gene. The chain links TRBV7-6 to TRBJ2-1; 9 nucleotides match TRBD1. The germline CDR1 and CDR2 sequences are SGHVS and FNYEAQ. V trimming: 0 bases; J trimming: 6 bases; junction bases outside the gene matches: 12. This CDR3 is 18 amino acids long. CDR3 region: CASSLANRGLLLPNEQFF. CDR3 DNA, as far as it was read: TGTGCCAGCAGCTTAGCCAACAGGGGGCTACTTCTGCCCAATGAG.

This clone occurred many times. The CDR3 spells CASSISTVTGELFF. The CDR3 bases that were read are TGTGCCAGCAGCATCTCTACAGTCACCGGGGAG. The chain combines TRBV11-3 with TRBJ2-2, with D hard to call. The read falls 3 residues short of the CDR3 end, and the missing part is taken from the germline J gene. CDR1 and CDR2 from the germline V gene are SGHNT and YENEEA. Between the trimmed V and J ends, which lost 5 bases and 4 bases, there was a span of 11 bases. This CDR3 spans 14 amino acids.

This clone appeared many times. One junction end does not reproduce the germline sequence, and a read error may be involved. The read ends 3 residues shy of where the CDR3 ends; the end is completed using the germline J gene. The identical CDR3 is also encoded by other nucleotide sequences in the sample. The chain couples TRBV4-1 to TRBJ1-1; D is undetermined. The CDR3 consists of 13 residues. Germline assignment: CDR1 MGHRA and CDR2 YSYEKL. The CDR3 sequence is CASTRSLNTEAFF. The part of the CDR3 DNA that was read is TGCGCCAGCACGCGGTCCCTGAACACCGAA.

This clone was seen repeatedly, ten times or more. The CDR3 loop is CASSQDIAGESRTYEQYF. CDR3 DNA, as far as it was read: TGTGCCAGCAGCCAAGATATAGCGGGCGAAAGCCGAACGTACGAG. V gene TRBV4-2 combines with J gene TRBJ2-7; 7 nucleotides align to TRBD2. The read halts 3 residues ahead of the CDR3 end, with the missing end drawn from the germline J gene. Looked up from germline, CDR1 is LGHNA and CDR2 is YNFKEQ. The trim removed 0 bases at V and 4 bases at J, leaving 15 bases unmatched. CDR3 size: 18 residues.

A remark on this clone: The read falls 3 residues short of the CDR3 end, and the missing part is taken from the germline J gene. The V and J genes are TRBV6-1 and TRBJ2-7; D is unresolved. This CDR3 comprises 15 residues. V was clipped by 1 base and J by 3 bases, with 13 bases between them. From germline, CDR1 is MNHNS and CDR2 SASEGT. The CDR3 loop reads CASSEERLPGYEQYF. The covered CDR3 bases are TGTGCCAGCAGTGAAGAGAGGTTACCAGGCTACGAG.

This clone was recorded many times. CDR3 bases read: TGTGCCAGCAGCCCGGCGGCCGCATCCTATGGC. Amino acid sequence: CASSPAAASYG. The CDR3 in full is CASSPAAASYGYTF. The chain combines TRBV11-2 with TRBJ1-2; no clear D gene. Read data end 3 residues before the CDR3 end; the end is taken from the germline J gene. V was pared by 5 bases and J by 4 bases, with 14 bases between. The CDR3 totals 14 residues. Germline V lookup: CDR1 SGHAT, CDR2 FQNNGV.

A few counts support this clone. The read falls 3 residues short of the CDR3 end, and the missing part is taken from the germline J gene. This chain joins TRBV6-2 or TRBV6-3 and TRBJ2-1, with D possibly matching TRBD2 (5 bases). The ends were cut back, 4 bases at V and 5 bases at J, with 6 bases in the middle. This CDR3 is built from 12 residues. Germline CDR1 reads MNHEY; CDR2 reads SVGEGT. The CDR3 sequence is CASSSSHNEQFF. CDR3 DNA, as far as it was read: TGTGCCAGCAGTTCTAGCCACAATGAG.